What follows are 7 T cell receptor beta chains derived from one specimen sequenced in a study of T cell responses to AZD1222 COVID-19 vaccine. Sequenced by immunoSEQ multiplex PCR; TCRdb stores in-frame clones only, minus some. The sample lists about 150,000 clones; over 85% were seen once. The sequences come from peripheral blood, collected 28 days after the second AZD1222 dose. The receptors were sampled from an adult who received the AZD1222 COVID-19 vaccine.

V gene TRBV28 combines with J gene TRBJ1-5; tentative D call: TRBD1 (5 bases). Germline values: CDR1 MDHEN, CDR2 SYDVKM. Trimming removed 2 bases at V and 2 bases at J, with 22 bases between. This CDR3 contains 19 residues. CDR3 in DNA: TGTGCCAGCAGTTTACCCCCGGGACTGGGCAGGACCGGCAATCAGCCCCAGCATTTT. It is translated as CASSLPPGLGRTGNQPQHF.

The chain has TRBV28 and TRBJ1-1; TRBD1 matches 10 bases. The CDR3 is made up of 15 amino acids. The germline V gene has CDR1 MDHEN and CDR2 SYDVKM. With V trimmed by 7 bases and J by 4 bases, 9 bases remained unmatched. CDR3 region: CASTPWGQGFTEAFF. The CDR3 coding sequence is TGTGCCAGCACCCCCTGGGGACAGGGGTTCACTGAAGCTTTCTTT.

A note on this clone: The same CDR3 is also encoded by other DNA sequences in this sample. The J gene is TRBJ1-2, the V gene TRBV7-2; D gene uncertain. V lost 1 base, J lost 0 bases, and 6 bases lay in between. Germline V CDR1 and CDR2: SGHTA, FQGNSA. There are 14 residues in the CDR3. The CDR3 here is CASSLGGTNYGYTF. The CDR3, as DNA: TGTGCCAGCAGCTTAGGGGGTACTAACTATGGCTACACCTTC.

This chain links TRBV6-5 with TRBJ1-2; D not certain. Germline V gene sequence: CDR1 MNHEY, CDR2 SVGAGI. The CDR3 is 14 residues long. V was clipped by 4 bases and J by 3 bases, with 12 bases between them. CDR3 in DNA: TGTGCCAGCAGTTTAACCGGGTCCCACTATGGCTACACCTTC. Its translation: CASSLTGSHYGYTF.

J is TRBJ2-3 and V is TRBV24-1, with TRBD2 identical over 8 bases. This CDR3 has 15 amino acids. The V gene's germline CDR1 is KGHDR and CDR2 SFDVKD. V lost 3 bases to trimming and J lost 3 bases; unmatched junction nucleotides: 4. The DNA of the CDR3 is TGTGCCACCAGTGATATAGCGGGGTGGACAGATACGCAGTATTTT. Its protein product is CATSDIAGWTDTQYF.

The rearrangement uses TRBV7-2 and TRBJ2-7, with 8 positions matching TRBD1. With 5 bases clipped from V and 6 bases from J, the junction kept 9 bases outside the gene matches. The CDR3 contains 14 residues. Germline V gene data show CDR1 as SGHTA and CDR2 as FQGNSA. This CDR3 reads CASSPRTGLGEQYF. DNA for the CDR3: TGTGCCAGCAGCCCGCGGACAGGGCTGGGCGAGCAGTACTTC.

This sequence joins TRBV19 and TRBJ1-1, with D unresolved. Germline CDR1 reads LNHDA; CDR2 reads SQIVND (reference sequence). V was shortened by 10 bases and J by 5 bases, with 17 bases between the two germline ends. This CDR3 has 13 amino acids. The CDR3 spells CATGRGGRTEAFF. For the CDR3, the DNA is TGTGCCACTGGGCGGGGAGGCCGGACTGAAGCTTTCTTT.